This T cell receptor (beta chain) was retrieved from a study of identical twins. Study conclusions and caveats: Whereas memory repertoires showed no such difference, abundant cord blood beta clonotypes carried fewer insertions. There is a chance that invariant MAIT and iNKT cells partially muddied zero-insertion analyses. With monozygotic twins, out-of-frame TCR alpha sharing exceeded what models estimated.

Addition of a universal primer site occurred through template switching, and cDNA carried unique molecular identifiers. TCRdb re-called the 5' RACE reads with MiXCR, one entry per CDR3 protein. The sample lists hundreds of thousands of distinct CDR3 sequences, roughly a tenth occurring once. Germline loops: CDR1 SGHAT, CDR2 FQNNGV. The CDR3 has 18 amino acids. V dropped 5 bases and J dropped 0; count of bases not matched to a gene: 14. Notes on this clonotype: The antigen remains undetermined.

V is TRBV11-2 and J is TRBJ2-7; 9 bases map to TRBD2. This TCR was recovered from a young woman in good health. Specimen: memory (CD45RO+) T cells sorted from blood. CDR3 nucleotides: TGTGCCAGCAGCGCCAGAGGGGGAGGAGCGGGGGGCTCCTACGAGCAGTACTTC. Protein: CASSARGGGAGGSYEQYF. Combining the CDR3 with reference TRBV11-2 and TRBJ2-7 gives the whole variable domain EAGVAQSPRYKIIEKRQSVAFWCNPISGHATLYWYQQILGQGPKLLIQFQNNGVVDDSQLPKDRFSAERLKGVDSTLKIQPAKLEDSAVYLCASSARGGGAGGSYEQYFGPGTRLTVT.